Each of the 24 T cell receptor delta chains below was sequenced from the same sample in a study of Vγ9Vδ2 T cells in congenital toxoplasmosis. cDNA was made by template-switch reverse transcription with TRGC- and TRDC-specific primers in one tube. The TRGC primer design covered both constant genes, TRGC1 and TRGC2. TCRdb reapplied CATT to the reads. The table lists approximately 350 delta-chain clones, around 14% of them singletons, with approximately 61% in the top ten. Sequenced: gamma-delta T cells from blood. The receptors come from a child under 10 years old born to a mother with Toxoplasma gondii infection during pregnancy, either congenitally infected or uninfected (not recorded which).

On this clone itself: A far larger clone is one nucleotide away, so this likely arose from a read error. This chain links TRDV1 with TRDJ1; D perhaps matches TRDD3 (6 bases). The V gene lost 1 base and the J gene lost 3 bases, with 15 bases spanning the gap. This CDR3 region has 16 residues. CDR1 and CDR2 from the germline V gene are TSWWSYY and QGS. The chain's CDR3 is CALGEPPLRGSDKLIF. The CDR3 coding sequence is TGTGCTCTTGGGGAACCCCCGTTACGGGGATCCGATAAACTCATCTTT.

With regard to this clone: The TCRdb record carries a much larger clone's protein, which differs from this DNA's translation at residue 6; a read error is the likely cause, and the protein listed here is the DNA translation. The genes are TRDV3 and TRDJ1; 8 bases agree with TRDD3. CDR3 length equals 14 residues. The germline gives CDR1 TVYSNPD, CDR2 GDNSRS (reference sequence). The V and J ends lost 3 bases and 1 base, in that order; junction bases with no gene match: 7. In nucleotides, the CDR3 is TGTGCCTTCTGGGGGAGACTGTTCACCGATAAACTCATCTTT. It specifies CAFWGRLFTDKLIF.

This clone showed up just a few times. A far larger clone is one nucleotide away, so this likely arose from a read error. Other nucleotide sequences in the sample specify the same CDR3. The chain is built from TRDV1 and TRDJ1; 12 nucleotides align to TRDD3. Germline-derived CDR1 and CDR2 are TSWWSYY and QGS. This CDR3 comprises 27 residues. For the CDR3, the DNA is TGTGCTCTCGGGGAACTGGGGATTCCTACGTTTTGTGGACCTGGGGGATACGCCGAAGGGTACACCGATAAACTCATCTTT. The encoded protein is CALGELGIPTFCGPGGYAEGYTDKLIF.

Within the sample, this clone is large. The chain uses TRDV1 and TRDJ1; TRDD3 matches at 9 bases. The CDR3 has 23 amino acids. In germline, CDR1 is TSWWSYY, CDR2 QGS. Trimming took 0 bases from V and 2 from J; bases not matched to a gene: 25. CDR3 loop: CALGELDPLPVMWGISETDKLIF. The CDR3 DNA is TGTGCTCTTGGGGAACTAGATCCCCTACCCGTGATGTGGGGGATATCGGAGACCGATAAACTCATCTTT.

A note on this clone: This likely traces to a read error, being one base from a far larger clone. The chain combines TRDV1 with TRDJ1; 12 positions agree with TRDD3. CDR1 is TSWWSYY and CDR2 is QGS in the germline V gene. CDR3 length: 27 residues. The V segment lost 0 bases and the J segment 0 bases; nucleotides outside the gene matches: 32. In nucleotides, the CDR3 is TGTGCTCTTGGGGAACTGGGGATTCCTACGTTTTGTGGACCTGGGGGATACGGCGAAGGGTACACCGATAAACTCATCTTT. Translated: CALGELGIPTFCGPGGYGEGYTDKLIF.

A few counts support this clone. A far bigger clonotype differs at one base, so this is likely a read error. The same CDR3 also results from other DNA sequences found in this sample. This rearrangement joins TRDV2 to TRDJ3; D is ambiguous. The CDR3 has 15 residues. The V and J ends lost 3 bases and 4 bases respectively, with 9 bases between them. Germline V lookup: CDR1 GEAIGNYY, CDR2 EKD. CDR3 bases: TGTGCCTGTGACCTGGATCCATGGGACACCCGACAGATGTTTTTC. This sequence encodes CACDLDPWDTRQMFF.

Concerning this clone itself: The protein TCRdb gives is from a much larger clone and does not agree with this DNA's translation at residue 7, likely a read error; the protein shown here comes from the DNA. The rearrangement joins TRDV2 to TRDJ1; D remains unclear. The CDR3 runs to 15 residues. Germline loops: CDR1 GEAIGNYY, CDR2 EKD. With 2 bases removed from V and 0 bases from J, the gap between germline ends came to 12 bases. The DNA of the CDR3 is TGTGCCTGTGACAAAGCTAGGGACCACACCGATAAACTCATCTTT. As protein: CACDKARDHTDKLIF.

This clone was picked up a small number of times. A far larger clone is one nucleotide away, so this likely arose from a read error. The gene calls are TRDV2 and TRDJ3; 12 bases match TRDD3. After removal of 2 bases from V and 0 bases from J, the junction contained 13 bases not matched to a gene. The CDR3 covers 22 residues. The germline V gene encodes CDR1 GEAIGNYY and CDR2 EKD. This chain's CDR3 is CACDIWYWGIPSTSWDTRQMFF. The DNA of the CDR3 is TGTGCCTGTGACATTTGGTACTGGGGGATACCTTCTACCTCCTGGGACACCCGACAGATGTTTTTC.

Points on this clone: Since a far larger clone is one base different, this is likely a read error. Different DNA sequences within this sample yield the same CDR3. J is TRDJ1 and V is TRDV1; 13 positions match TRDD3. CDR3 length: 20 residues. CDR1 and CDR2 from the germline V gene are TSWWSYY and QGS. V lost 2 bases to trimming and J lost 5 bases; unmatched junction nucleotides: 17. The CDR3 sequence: CALGEGQYYDHWGIRDKLIF. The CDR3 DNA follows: TGTGCTCTTGGGGAAGGGCAATACTACGATCACTGGGGGATACGAGATAAACTCATCTTT.

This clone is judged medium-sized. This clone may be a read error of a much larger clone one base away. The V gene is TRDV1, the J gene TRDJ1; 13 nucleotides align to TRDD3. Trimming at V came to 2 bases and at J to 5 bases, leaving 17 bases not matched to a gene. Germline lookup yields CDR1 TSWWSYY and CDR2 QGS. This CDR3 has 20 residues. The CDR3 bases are TGTGCTCTTGGGGAAGGGAAATACTACGATCACTGGGGGATACGGGATAAACTCATCTTT. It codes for CALGEGKYYDHWGIRDKLIF.

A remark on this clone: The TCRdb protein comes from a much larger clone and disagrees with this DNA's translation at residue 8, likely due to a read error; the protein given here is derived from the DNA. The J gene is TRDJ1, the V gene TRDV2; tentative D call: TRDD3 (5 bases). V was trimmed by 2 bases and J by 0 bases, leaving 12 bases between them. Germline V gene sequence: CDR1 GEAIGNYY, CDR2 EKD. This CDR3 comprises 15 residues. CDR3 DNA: TGTGCCTGTGACAAAGCTGGGAACCACACCGATAAACTCATCTTT. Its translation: CACDKAGNHTDKLIF.

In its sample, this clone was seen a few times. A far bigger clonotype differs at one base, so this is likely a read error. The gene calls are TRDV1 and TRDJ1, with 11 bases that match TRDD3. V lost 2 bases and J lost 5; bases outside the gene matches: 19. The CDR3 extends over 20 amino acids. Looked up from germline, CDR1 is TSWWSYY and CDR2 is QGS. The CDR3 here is CALGEGQYYDHWGIWDKLIF. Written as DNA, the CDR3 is TGTGCTCTTGGGGAAGGGCAATACTACGATCACTGGGGGATATGGGATAAACTCATCTTT.

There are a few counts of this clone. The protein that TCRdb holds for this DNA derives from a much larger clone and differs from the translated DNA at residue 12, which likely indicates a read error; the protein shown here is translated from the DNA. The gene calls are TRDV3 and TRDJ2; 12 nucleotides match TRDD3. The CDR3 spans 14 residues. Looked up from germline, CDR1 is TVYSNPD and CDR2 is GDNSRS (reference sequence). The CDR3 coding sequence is TGTGCCTTTAAAGTACTGGGGGATACAGCACAACGCTTCTTT. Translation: CAFKVLGDTAQRFF.

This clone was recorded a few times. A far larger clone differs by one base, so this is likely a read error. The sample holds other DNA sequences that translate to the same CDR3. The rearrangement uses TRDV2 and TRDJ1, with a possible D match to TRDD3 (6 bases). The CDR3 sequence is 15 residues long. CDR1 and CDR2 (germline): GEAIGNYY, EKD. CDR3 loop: CACDKAGDHTDKLIF. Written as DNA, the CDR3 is TGTGCCTGCGACAAAGCTGGGGACCACACCGATAAACTCATCTTT.

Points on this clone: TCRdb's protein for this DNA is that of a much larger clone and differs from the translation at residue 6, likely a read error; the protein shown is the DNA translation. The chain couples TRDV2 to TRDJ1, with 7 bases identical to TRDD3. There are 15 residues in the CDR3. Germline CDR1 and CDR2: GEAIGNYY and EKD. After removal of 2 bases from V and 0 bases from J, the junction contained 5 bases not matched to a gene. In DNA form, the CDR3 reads TGTGCCTGTGACAAAACTGGGGACCACACCGATAAACTCATCTTT. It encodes CACDKTGDHTDKLIF.

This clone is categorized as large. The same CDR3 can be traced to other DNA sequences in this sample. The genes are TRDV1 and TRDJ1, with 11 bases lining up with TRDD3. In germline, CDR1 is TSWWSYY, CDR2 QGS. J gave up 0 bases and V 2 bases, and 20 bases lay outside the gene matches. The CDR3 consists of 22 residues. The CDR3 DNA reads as TGTGCTCTTGGGGAAGTCGCGAGTTGGGGGATACGCAGCCCCCCGTACACCGATAAACTCATCTTT. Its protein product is CALGEVASWGIRSPPYTDKLIF.

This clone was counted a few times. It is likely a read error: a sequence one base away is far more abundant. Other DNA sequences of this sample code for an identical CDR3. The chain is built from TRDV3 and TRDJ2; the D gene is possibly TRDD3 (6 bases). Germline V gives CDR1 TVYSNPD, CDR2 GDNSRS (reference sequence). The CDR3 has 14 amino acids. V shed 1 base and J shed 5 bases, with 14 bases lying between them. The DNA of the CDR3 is TGTGCCTTTAAAGTACTGGGAGATACAGCACAACTCTTCTTT. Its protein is CAFKVLGDTAQLFF.

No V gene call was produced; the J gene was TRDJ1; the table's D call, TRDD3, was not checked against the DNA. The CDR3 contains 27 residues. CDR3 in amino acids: CSGINAEYMGVQLCSTVTGGYTDKLIF. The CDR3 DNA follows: TGCAGTGGTATCAACGCAGAATACATGGGGGTACAGCTCTGTAGCACTGTGACTGGGGGGTACACCGATAAACTCATCTTT.

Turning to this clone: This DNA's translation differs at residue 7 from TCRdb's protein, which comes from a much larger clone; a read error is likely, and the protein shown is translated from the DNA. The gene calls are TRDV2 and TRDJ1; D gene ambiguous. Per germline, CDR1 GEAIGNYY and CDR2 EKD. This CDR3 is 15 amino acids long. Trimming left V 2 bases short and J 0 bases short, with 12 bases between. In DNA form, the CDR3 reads TGTGCCTGTGACAAAGCTGTGGACCACACCGATAAACTCATCTTT. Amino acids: CACDKAVDHTDKLIF.

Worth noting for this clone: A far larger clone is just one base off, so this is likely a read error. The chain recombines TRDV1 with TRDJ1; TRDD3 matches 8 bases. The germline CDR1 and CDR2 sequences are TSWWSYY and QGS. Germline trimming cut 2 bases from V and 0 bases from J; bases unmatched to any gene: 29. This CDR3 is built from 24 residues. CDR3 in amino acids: CALGERALMTDGSGGDGDTDKLIF. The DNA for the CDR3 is TGTGCTCTTGGGGAAAGGGCCCTCATGACGGACGGCTCTGGGGGAGACGGGGACACCGATAAACTCATCTTT.

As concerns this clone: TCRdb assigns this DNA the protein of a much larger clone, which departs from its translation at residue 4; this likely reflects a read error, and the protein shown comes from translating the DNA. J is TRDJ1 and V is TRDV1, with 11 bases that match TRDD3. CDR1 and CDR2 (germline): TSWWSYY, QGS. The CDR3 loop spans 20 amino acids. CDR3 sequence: CALVERDPPSYWGITDKLIF. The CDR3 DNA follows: TGTGCTCTTGTGGAACGGGACCCTCCCTCGTACTGGGGGATAACCGATAAACTCATCTTT.

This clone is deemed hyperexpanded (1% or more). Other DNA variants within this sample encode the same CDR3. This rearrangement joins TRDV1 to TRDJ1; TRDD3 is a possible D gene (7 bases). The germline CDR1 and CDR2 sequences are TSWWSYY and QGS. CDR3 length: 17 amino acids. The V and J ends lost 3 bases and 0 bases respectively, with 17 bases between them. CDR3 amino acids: CALGDWGSSSYTDKLIF. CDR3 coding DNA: TGTGCTCTTGGGGACTGGGGGTCTTCCTCTTACACCGATAAACTCATCTTT.

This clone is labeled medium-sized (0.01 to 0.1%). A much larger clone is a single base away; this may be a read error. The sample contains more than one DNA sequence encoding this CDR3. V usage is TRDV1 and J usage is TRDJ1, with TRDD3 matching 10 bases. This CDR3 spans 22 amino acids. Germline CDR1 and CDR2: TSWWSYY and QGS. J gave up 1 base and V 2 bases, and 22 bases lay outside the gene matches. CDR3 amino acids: CALGERWLPANGGYRLTDKLIF. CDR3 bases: TGTGCTCTTGGGGAAAGATGGCTTCCTGCCAATGGGGGATACCGACTCACCGATAAACTCATCTTT.

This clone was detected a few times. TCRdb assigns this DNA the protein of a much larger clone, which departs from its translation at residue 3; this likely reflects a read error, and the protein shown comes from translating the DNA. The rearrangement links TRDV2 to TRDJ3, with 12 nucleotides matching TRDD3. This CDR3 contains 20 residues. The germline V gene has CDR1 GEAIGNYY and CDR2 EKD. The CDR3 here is CAGDTAGGYASSWDTRQMFF. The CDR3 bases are TGTGCCGGTGACACCGCTGGGGGATACGCGAGCTCCTGGGACACCCGACAGATGTTTTTC.